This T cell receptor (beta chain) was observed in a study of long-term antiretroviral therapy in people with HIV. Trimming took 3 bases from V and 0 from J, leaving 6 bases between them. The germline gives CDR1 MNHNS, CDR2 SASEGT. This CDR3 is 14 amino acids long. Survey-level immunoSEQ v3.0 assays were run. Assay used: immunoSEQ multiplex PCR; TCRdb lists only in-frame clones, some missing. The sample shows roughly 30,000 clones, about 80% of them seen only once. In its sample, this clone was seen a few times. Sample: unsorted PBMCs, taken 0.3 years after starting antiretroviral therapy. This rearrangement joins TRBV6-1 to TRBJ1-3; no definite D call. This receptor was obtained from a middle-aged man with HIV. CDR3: CASSDGASGNTIYF. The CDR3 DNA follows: TGTGCCAGCAGTGACGGAGCCTCTGGAAACACCATATATTTT.